This is a list of T cell receptor beta chains from one sample in a study of cytomegalovirus exposure and HLA in healthy donors. Method: immunoSEQ multiplex PCR; TCRdb's copy keeps in-frame clones and lacks some. The sample records about 180,000 clones, less than 90% being singletons. The source material was PBMCs. The receptors stem from a girl aged 10-17 years in good health and CMV-seropositive. Each CDR3 is given with its conserved first and last residue. The order of the fields is J gene, D gene, V gene, CDR3 length, CDR3 protein, CDR3 DNA. The D gene is left open where the match is weak.

TRBJ1-1,NA,TRBV30,11,CAGSKSTEAFF,TGTGCGGGCTCCAAGAGCACTGAAGCTTTCTTT
TRBJ1-2,TRBD1,TRBV6-5,14,CASSPLRGVDGYTF,TGTGCCAGCAGTCCGCTCAGGGGGGTGGATGGCTACACCTTC
TRBJ2-7,TRBD2,TRBV30,17,CAWTPAGGPANGYEQYF,TGTGCCTGGACCCCGGCGGGAGGTCCCGCCAACGGCTACGAGCAGTACTTC
TRBJ2-7,NA,TRBV5-1,15,CASIPSEDSSYEQYF,TGCGCCAGCATACCATCGGAGGACAGCTCCTACGAGCAGTACTTC
TRBJ1-2,NA,TRBV5-5,13,CASQGGSNYGYTF,TGTGCCAGCCAGGGAGGGAGTAACTATGGCTACACCTTC
TRBJ2-7,NA,TRBV7-8,14,CASSLRSGEDEQYF,TGTGCCAGCAGCTTAAGATCGGGGGAAGACGAGCAGTACTTC
TRBJ2-3,NA,TRBV5-1,14,CASSLPLVTDTQYF,TGCGCCAGCAGCCTGCCCCTAGTCACAGATACGCAGTATTTT
TRBJ2-7,NA,TRBV7-9,12,CASSSGGGVQYF,TGTGCCAGCAGCTCCGGAGGAGGGGTGCAGTACTTC
TRBJ2-3,NA,TRBV9,11,CASSEGIDYSF,TGTGCCAGCAGCGAGGGGATAGATTACTCTTTT
TRBJ2-4,NA,TRBV5-3,17,CARSPQGKEVAKNIQYF,TGTGCCAGAAGCCCACAGGGTAAAGAGGTGGCCAAAAACATTCAGTACTTC
TRBJ2-3,TRBD2,TRBV27,15,CASFRSGRATDTQYF,TGTGCCAGCTTCAGGAGCGGGAGGGCCACAGATACGCAGTATTTT
TRBJ1-4,NA,TRBV28,15,CASSFLAPTNEKLFF,TGTGCCAGCAGTTTCTTAGCGCCAACTAATGAAAAACTGTTTTTT
TRBJ2-2,NA,TRBV4-2,17,CASSRLAAGVLIGELFF,TGTGCCAGCAGCCGCCTCGCGGCAGGGGTCTTAATCGGGGAGCTGTTTTTT
TRBJ2-1,NA,TRBV2,12,CASSEQGGVQFF,TGTGCCAGCAGTGAGCAGGGTGGGGTGCAGTTCTTC
TRBJ2-1,NA,TRBV7-9,15,CASPPAGLASDGQFF,TGTGCCAGCCCCCCGGCCGGGCTAGCGTCCGATGGGCAGTTCTTC
TRBJ1-5,TRBD1,TRBV7-3,15,CASSSTGGENQPQHF,TGTGCCAGCAGTTCTACAGGGGGCGAGAATCAGCCCCAGCATTTT
TRBJ2-2,TRBD2,TRBV29-1,14,CSVSKRLASGELFF,TGCAGCGTTTCGAAGAGACTAGCGAGCGGGGAGCTGTTTTTT